This TCR beta chain was captured in a study of shared clonotypes between healthy human individuals. Repertoires were generated with immunoSEQ multiplex PCR, while TCRdb's copy carries only in-frame clones and drops some. The profile shows about 1.5 million clones, roughly 98% of them singletons. CDR3 size: 16 residues. The germline gives CDR1 SGHRS, CDR2 YFSETQ. V dropped 0 bases and J dropped 4; count of bases not matched to a gene: 8. The gene calls are TRBV5-1 and TRBJ2-3; 7 bases line up with TRBD1. The material sequenced was naive CD4+ T cells sorted from blood. The subset denotes: CD45RA+ positively selected. This receptor was identified in a man under 40 in good health. The CDR3 sequence: CASSLVGTGAADTQYF. As DNA, the CDR3 is TGCGCCAGCAGCTTGGTAGGTACAGGGGCGGCAGATACGCAGTATTTT.